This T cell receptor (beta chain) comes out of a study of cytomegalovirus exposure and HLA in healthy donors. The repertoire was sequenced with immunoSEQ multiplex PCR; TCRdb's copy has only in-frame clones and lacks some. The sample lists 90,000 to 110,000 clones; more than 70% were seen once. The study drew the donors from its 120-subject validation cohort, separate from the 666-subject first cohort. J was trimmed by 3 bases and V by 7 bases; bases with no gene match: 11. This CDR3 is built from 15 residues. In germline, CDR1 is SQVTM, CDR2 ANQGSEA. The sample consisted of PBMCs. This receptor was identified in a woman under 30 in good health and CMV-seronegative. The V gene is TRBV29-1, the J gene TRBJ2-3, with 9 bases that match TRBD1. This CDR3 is CSERPPGQGTDTQYF. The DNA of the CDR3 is TGCAGCGAGAGACCCCCGGGACAGGGTACAGATACGCAGTATTTT.